A single sample gave rise to the 22 T cell receptor beta chains below, sequenced in a study of blood T cell repertoires in COVID-19. Method: immunoSEQ multiplex PCR; TCRdb's copy keeps in-frame clones and lacks some. The data show roughly 180,000 clones, roughly 81% seen once. Sequencing was performed on peripheral blood. These receptors came from a man aged 35 to 55 who had recovered from COVID-19.

This clone was recorded once. The rearrangement joins TRBV6-5 to TRBJ1-1, with D unclear. The germline CDR1 and CDR2 sequences are MNHEY and SVGAGI. Between the trimmed V and J ends, which lost 0 bases and 8 bases, there was a span of 16 bases. The length of the CDR3 is 15 residues. This CDR3 reads CASSYSQGHRGEAFF. CDR3 nucleotides: TGTGCCAGCAGTTACTCTCAAGGCCACCGGGGAGAAGCTTTCTTT.

This chain connects TRBV3-1 (or the pseudogene TRBV3-2) to TRBJ1-4, with TRBD1 matching 7 bases. V dropped 1 base and J dropped 6; count of bases not matched to a gene: 2. The CDR3 loop spans 14 amino acids. CDR1 is LGHDT, CDR2 YNNKEL, per germline (reference sequence). CDR3 protein: CASSQGQGDEKLFF. In DNA, the CDR3 is TGTGCCAGCAGCCAAGGACAGGGAGATGAAAAACTGTTTTTT.

The J gene is TRBJ1-2, the V gene TRBV10-3, with 8 nucleotides matching TRBD1. The CDR3 has 14 amino acids. The germline V gene encodes CDR1 ENHRY and CDR2 SYGVKD. V gave up 7 bases and J gave up 7 bases; unmatched junction bases: 11. CDR3 amino acids: CAITGQGDASGYTF. In DNA form, the CDR3 reads TGTGCCATCACCGGACAGGGAGACGCCTCTGGCTACACCTTC.

V gene TRBV4-2 combines with J gene TRBJ2-1, with 10 bases matching TRBD2. Germline loops: CDR1 LGHNA, CDR2 YNFKEQ. The CDR3 covers 17 residues. After removal of 1 base from V and 7 bases from J, the junction contained 10 bases not matched to a gene. The CDR3 region is CASSQGADLAGVNEQFF. For the CDR3, the DNA is TGTGCCAGCAGCCAAGGGGCGGATCTAGCGGGAGTTAATGAGCAGTTCTTC.

This clone has just one count. The chain employs TRBV4-3 and TRBJ2-2; TRBD1 aligns across 7 bases. V lost 0 bases and J lost 5; bases outside the gene matches: 15. Germline CDR1 reads LGHNA; CDR2 reads YSLEER. The CDR3 consists of 19 residues. DNA for the CDR3: TGCGCCAGCAGCCAAGATTACACTGCGGCAGGGGGATTAACCGGGGAGCTGTTTTTT. Amino acid sequence: CASSQDYTAAGGLTGELFF.

V is TRBV29-1 and J is TRBJ1-1, with TRBD1 matching 11 bases. The ends lost 6 bases at V and 4 bases at J; junction bases unmatched: 4. Germline V gene data show CDR1 as SQVTM and CDR2 as ANQGSEA. This CDR3 spans 13 amino acids. The CDR3 coding sequence is TGCAGCGTGGGACAGGGGGAGGGCACTGAAGCTTTCTTT. Amino acids: CSVGQGEGTEAFF.

This chain connects TRBV15 to TRBJ2-7; 10 bases are shared with TRBD1. V gave up 3 bases and J gave up 6 bases; unmatched junction bases: 2. The CDR3 has 13 residues. The V gene's germline CDR1 is LNHNV and CDR2 YYDKDF (reference sequence). In DNA, the CDR3 is TGTGCCACCAGCAGGGGACAGGGGCCCGAGCAGTACTTC. Its protein product is CATSRGQGPEQYF.

The genes are TRBV9 and TRBJ1-6; TRBD1 is a possible D gene (5 bases). The CDR3 runs to 15 residues. Trimming removed 0 bases from V and 7 bases from J, with 11 bases in between. Germline V CDR1 and CDR2: SGDLS, YYNGEE. CDR3 amino acids: CASSVGQTKNSPLHF. The CDR3 bases are TGTGCCAGCAGCGTAGGACAGACGAAGAATTCACCCCTCCACTTT.

The CDR3 sequence: CASSLGDYNEQFF. CDR3 in DNA: TGTGCCAGCAGCTTAGGAGATTACAATGAGCAGTTCTTC. The rearrangement joins TRBV11-3 to TRBJ2-1; D ambiguous. Per the germline V gene, CDR1 is SGHNT and CDR2 is YENEEA. Deletions cut 1 base from V and 4 bases from J, with 5 bases between. The CDR3 spans 13 residues.

The chain is built from TRBV18 and TRBJ1-4; 8 bases align to TRBD1. V was pared by 4 bases and J by 8 bases, with 12 bases of the junction left unmatched. This CDR3 contains 16 residues. Per germline, CDR1 KGHSH and CDR2 LQKENI. The CDR3 loop is CASSRGPGQELEKLFF. CDR3 DNA sequence: TGTGCCAGCTCACGGGGTCCGGGACAGGAGTTAGAAAAACTGTTTTTT.

The chain recombines TRBV11-2 with TRBJ1-6, with TRBD1 matching 11 bases. Germline CDR1 is SGHAT and CDR2 is FQNNGV. This CDR3 is 15 amino acids long. J gave up 7 bases and V 5 bases, and 4 bases lay outside the gene matches. The CDR3 DNA reads as TGTGCCAGCAGCCCCCGGACAGGGGGCAATTCACCCCTCCACTTT. Translating gives CASSPRTGGNSPLHF.

This chain joins TRBV5-1 and TRBJ2-3, with 7 bases aligning to TRBD1. Trimming took 4 bases from V and 3 from J; bases not matched to a gene: 8. Germline assignment: CDR1 SGHRS and CDR2 YFSETQ. There are 15 residues in the CDR3. The CDR3 nucleotides read TGCGCCAGCAGCCCCCAGGGGGTGGGGACAGATACGCAGTATTTT. Translation gives CASSPQGVGTDTQYF.

This clone was seen a handful of times. This chain uses TRBV5-1 with TRBJ2-1; tentative D call: TRBD1 (5 bases). V was cut by 6 bases and J by 6 bases, with 13 bases left in between. Per the germline V gene, CDR1 is SGHRS and CDR2 is YFSETQ. CDR3 length equals 13 residues. The CDR3 spells CASTRAGSNEQFF. The CDR3 DNA reads as TGCGCCAGCACCAGGGCAGGAAGCAATGAGCAGTTCTTC.

This clone was seen a single time. The chain couples TRBV19 to TRBJ1-5; unclear D gene. The germline gives CDR1 LNHDA, CDR2 SQIVND (reference sequence). Trimming left V 8 bases short and J 3 bases short, with 8 bases between. The CDR3 totals 12 residues. The CDR3 loop reads CASLANNQPQHF. Written as DNA, the CDR3 is TGTGCCAGTCTGGCAAACAATCAGCCCCAGCATTTT.

In its sample, this clone was seen a few times. The chain recombines TRBV11-2 with TRBJ2-5, with D possibly being TRBD2 (6 bases). This CDR3 has 15 residues. Germline CDR1 reads SGHAT; CDR2 reads FQNNGV. V dropped 2 bases and J dropped 4 bases, with 14 bases sitting between them. The CDR3 loop reads CASSLTQLGGETQYF. CDR3 DNA sequence: TGTGCCAGCAGCTTAACCCAACTCGGGGGAGAGACCCAGTACTTC.

The rearrangement joins TRBV6-5 to TRBJ2-2, with D possibly TRBD2 on 6 matching bases. The length of the CDR3 is 14 residues. Trimming took 7 bases from V and 6 from J, leaving 15 bases between them. Germline CDR1 MNHEY, CDR2 SVGAGI. The CDR3 is CASTRGVPAGELFF. CDR3 sequence (DNA): TGTGCCAGCACACGCGGGGTCCCGGCCGGGGAGCTGTTTTTT.

The J gene is TRBJ2-1, the V gene TRBV7-9, with a weak D call TRBD2 (5 bases). Between the trimmed V and J ends, which lost 3 bases and 8 bases, there was a span of 17 bases. CDR3 length: 15 amino acids. The V gene's germline CDR1 is SEHNR and CDR2 FQNEAQ (reference sequence). CDR3 sequence reads: CASSFERLYGDEQFF. For the CDR3, the DNA is TGTGCCAGCAGCTTTGAACGCCTCTACGGGGATGAGCAGTTCTTC.

The chain uses TRBV5-8 and TRBJ2-7; D ambiguous. Trimming took 1 base from V and 2 from J, leaving 4 bases between them. The V gene's germline CDR1 is SGHTS and CDR2 YDEGEE. The CDR3 contains 12 residues. The CDR3 region is CASSLLAYEQYF. In DNA form, the CDR3 reads TGTGCCAGCAGCTTGCTCGCCTACGAGCAGTACTTC.

The chain joins TRBV20-1 to TRBJ2-1; the D gene is possibly TRBD2 (7 bases). Trimming shortened V by 3 bases and J by 6 bases, and 9 bases separated the two germline ends. The CDR3 sequence is 12 residues long. Germline loops: CDR1 DFQATT, CDR2 SNEGSKA (reference sequence). As DNA, the CDR3 is TGCAGTGCTAGTAGGGGGGGCAATGAGCAGTTCTTC. Translated, it gives CSASRGGNEQFF.

This clone was counted only a few times. The chain links TRBV18 to TRBJ2-5; 7 nucleotides match TRBD2. In germline, CDR1 is KGHSH, CDR2 LQKENI. The CDR3 spans 13 residues. After removal of 9 bases from V and 5 bases from J, the junction contained 9 bases not matched to a gene. CDR3 protein: CASQEGRGETQYF. CDR3 nucleotide sequence: TGTGCCAGTCAAGAGGGGAGGGGCGAGACCCAGTACTTC.

This clone was observed a few times. The rearrangement links TRBV6-2 or TRBV6-3 to TRBJ2-5; 7 bases agree with TRBD2. Germline CDR1 reads MNHEY; CDR2 reads SVGEGT. V was pared by 2 bases and J by 1 base, with 4 bases of the junction left unmatched. The CDR3 sequence is 15 residues long. CDR3 DNA sequence: TGTGCCAGCAGTTACGATGCTAGCGGCCAAGAGACCCAGTACTTC. It specifies CASSYDASGQETQYF.

This clone appeared once. The chain is built from TRBV15 and TRBJ2-3; 7 nucleotides match TRBD2. There are 17 residues in the CDR3. Trimming removed 4 bases from V and 3 bases from J; junction bases left unmatched: 13. Germline CDR1 LNHNV, CDR2 YYDKDF (reference sequence). The DNA of the CDR3 is TGTGCCACCAGCATAAGAAGGGGCGGGAGTAGTACAGATACGCAGTATTTT. Translation: CATSIRRGGSSTDTQYF.